A selection of T cell receptor beta chains follows, all from one sample in a study of technical replicates of blood from a few donors. Produced via immunoSEQ multiplex PCR; TCRdb's table is partial and in-frame only. The sample records more than 45,000 clones, over 85% being singletons. Sample: PBMCs. Receptors were obtained from a human donor in good health. Some clones in this sample may be carry-over from other donors' samples. The CDR3 runs from the conserved cysteine through the conserved F or W. D genes are given only for firm matches. The size of a clone is reported for some rows only, either as once, few or many, or as a class for expanded clones.

.	.	TRBV9	TRBJ1-2	TGTGCCAGCAGCCCCTTTGGGCCAGAAAGGGGCTACACCTTC	CASSPFGPERGYTF
TRBD1	.	TRBV19	TRBJ2-7	TGTGCCAGTAGTGACCGGGACAGGGAATATGAGCAGTACTTC	CASSDRDREYEQYF
TRBD2	.	TRBV5-4	TRBJ2-5	TGTGCCAGCACCTCGGGGGGGACAAGAGAAGAGACCCAGTACTTC	CASTSGGTREETQYF
.	.	TRBV27	TRBJ2-1	TGTGCCAGCAGTTTAGTACAGGGCTTACAGTACAATGAGCAGTTCTTC	CASSLVQGLQYNEQFF
TRBD1	.	TRBV25-1	TRBJ1-2	TGTGCCAGCACCAGGACAGGGGCCGGCTATGGCTACACCTTC	CASTRTGAGYGYTF
TRBD1	.	TRBV5-1	TRBJ2-7	TGCGCCAGCAGCTCAAGGGACAGGCACTACGAGCAGTACTTC	CASSSRDRHYEQYF
.	once	TRBV15	TRBJ1-5	TGTGCCACCAGCAGCGGACAGTCTTATAGCAATCAGCCCCAGCATTTT	CATSSGQSYSNQPQHF
TRBD2	.	TRBV2	TRBJ2-6	TGTGCCGGAGCGGGATCTGGGGCCAACGTCCTGACTTTC	CAGAGSGANVLTF
.	once	TRBV9	TRBJ2-2	TGTGCCAGCAGCGTAGCCGGGACTGCCCTCACCGGGGAGCTGTTTTTT	CASSVAGTALTGELFF
TRBD2	.	TRBV18	TRBJ2-7	TGTGCCAGCTCGACTAGCAGCGCCTACGAGCAGTACTTC	CASSTSSAYEQYF
TRBD2	.	TRBV30	TRBJ2-7	TGTGCCTGGAGTGCTGGGGGAGGGGAGAAGCAGTACTTC	CAWSAGGGEKQYF
.	.	TRBV9	TRBJ2-1	TGTGCCAGCAGCGTAGGACCCCACGTGGGGGGTGAGCAGTTCTTC	CASSVGPHVGGEQFF
TRBD2	.	TRBV6-5	TRBJ2-7	TGTGCCAGCAGTCCTGGACTAGCGGGGTTCTACGAGCAGTACTTC	CASSPGLAGFYEQYF
TRBD2	few	TRBV13	TRBJ2-7	TGTGCCAGCAGCTTAGAGGGCGGGAGTAACGAGCAGTACTTC	CASSLEGGSNEQYF
.	.	TRBV7-2	TRBJ2-5	TGTGCCAGCAGCTTAGCCCACGGGACTTTAGAGACCCAGTACTTC	CASSLAHGTLETQYF
TRBD1	.	TRBV7-2	TRBJ1-4	TGTGCCAGCAGCTCCCGGACAGGGTTTCAGGGAAAACTGTTTTTT	CASSSRTGFQGKLFF
.	once	TRBV2	TRBJ1-1	TGTGCCAGCAGTGATCCGGGAACAGAAGCTTTCTTT	CASSDPGTEAFF
TRBD2	.	TRBV9	TRBJ2-3	TGTGCCAGCAGCTTCGGGGGGGGCCAAACAGATACGCAGTATTTT	CASSFGGGQTDTQYF
TRBD1	.	TRBV9	TRBJ1-2	TGTGCCAGCAGCGGACGGACAGGGGTCGGCTACACCTTC	CASSGRTGVGYTF
TRBD1	.	TRBV9	TRBJ1-5	TGTGCCAGCAGCGCGACAGGGTCGCGTCAGCCCCAGCATTTT	CASSATGSRQPQHF
TRBD1	few	TRBV15	TRBJ2-7	TGTGCCACCAGCAGAGAAATAGGGACAGCACCCTACGAGCAGTACTTC	CATSREIGTAPYEQYF
TRBD2	.	TRBV7-6	TRBJ2-1	TGTGCCAGCAGTCCCGGACTAGCGGGAGAGTACAATGAGCAGTTCTTC	CASSPGLAGEYNEQFF
.	.	TRBV27	TRBJ2-7	TGTGCCAGCTCCCCCCTGGCTGTTACCTACGAGCAGTACTTC	CASSPLAVTYEQYF
TRBD1	.	TRBV7-2	TRBJ1-6	TGTGCCAGCAGCTTAGGTGGGACAGGGCGCGATTCACCCCTCCACTTT	CASSLGGTGRDSPLHF
TRBD2	.	TRBV19	TRBJ2-2	TGTGCCAGCCGGCGGGCTAGGGTAGCGGGGGACACCGGGGAGCTGTTTTTT	CASRRARVAGDTGELFF
.	once	TRBV10-3	TRBJ1-2	TGTGCCACAGGACGGGGGGAAGCTAACTATGGCTACACCTTC	CATGRGEANYGYTF
TRBD2	.	TRBV30	TRBJ2-2	TGTGCCTGGGGGACTAGCGGTTGGGGGGAGCTGTTTTTT	CAWGTSGWGELFF
.	once	TRBV5-6	TRBJ2-4	TGTGCCAGCAGCCTACAATACAGGGATCGGGACATTCAGTACTTC	CASSLQYRDRDIQYF
TRBD1	.	TRBV5-1	TRBJ2-5	TGCGCCAGCAGCACGCAGGTCAGGGGGCCCGAGACCCAGTACTTC	CASSTQVRGPETQYF
TRBD1	.	TRBV27	TRBJ2-7	TGTGCCAGCAGCCCTTTGACAGGGGTCAACGAGCAGTACTTC	CASSPLTGVNEQYF
TRBD2	.	TRBV18	TRBJ2-7	TGTGCCAGCTCACCGCTAGCGGCGTACGAGCAGTACTTC	CASSPLAAYEQYF
.	.	TRBV6-6	TRBJ2-7	TGTGCCAGCAGTTTCTTCGACGAGCAGTACTTC	CASSFFDEQYF
TRBD2	.	TRBV29-1	TRBJ2-5	TGCAGCGTGAGGGGGGCGGGAGGGCCCGAGACCCAGTACTTC	CSVRGAGGPETQYF
TRBD2	.	TRBV4-3	TRBJ2-3	TGCGCCAGCAGCCACGGACTAGCGGGGGGGCCAACGCAGTATTTT	CASSHGLAGGPTQYF
.	.	TRBV5-1	TRBJ2-3	TGCGCCAGCAGCCCATCCCAGACTAGAAGTACGCAATATTTT	CASSPSQTRSTQYF
TRBD1	.	TRBV11-2	TRBJ2-7	TGTGCCAGCAGCCCCTCGGACAGGGGGGGGTACGAGCAGTACTTC	CASSPSDRGGYEQYF
.	once	TRBV4-1	TRBJ1-4	TGCGCCAGCAGCCAAGTTCAGGGTCTTAATGAAAAACTGTTTTTT	CASSQVQGLNEKLFF
.	.	TRBV4-1	TRBJ1-2	TGCGCCAGCAACCTCGGGTCAGGGACTAACTATGGCTACACCTTC	CASNLGSGTNYGYTF
.	.	TRBV19	TRBJ1-6	TGTGCCAGTAGTATAGCAGGTTCACCCCTCCACTTT	CASSIAGSPLHF
.	.	TRBV14	TRBJ1-1	TGTGCCAGCAGCCCTCAACCGGGCACTGAAGCTTTCTTT	CASSPQPGTEAFF
.	.	TRBV5-1	TRBJ2-1	TGCGCCAGCAGCTTGGTTAGTTCCCCATACAATGAGCAGTTCTTC	CASSLVSSPYNEQFF
TRBD1	.	TRBV5-6	TRBJ2-1	TGTGCCAGCGGGACAGGGAACGACAATGAGCAGTTCTTC	CASGTGNDNEQFF
TRBD1	.	TRBV5-4	TRBJ2-7	TGTGCCAGCAGCATGCCCGGGACAGGGGGCGAGCAGTACTTC	CASSMPGTGGEQYF
TRBD1	.	TRBV5-1	TRBJ2-3	TGCGCCAGCAGCTTGCAGGACAGGGGCACAGATACGCAGTATTTT	CASSLQDRGTDTQYF
.	.	TRBV7-9	TRBJ2-3	TGTGCCAGCAGCTTGGGGCAGAGCACAGATACGCAGTATTTT	CASSLGQSTDTQYF
TRBD1	.	TRBV5-6	TRBJ1-5	TGTGCCAGCAGCAGGACAGGGGAGAATCAGCCCCAGCATTTT	CASSRTGENQPQHF
.	.	TRBV7-7	TRBJ2-1	TGTGCCAGCAGCTTAAGGCCACAGATTTACAATGAGCAGTTCTTC	CASSLRPQIYNEQFF
.	.	TRBV30	TRBJ1-2	TGTGCCTGGACCCGGGGGGGCGGACCTGGCTACACCTTC	CAWTRGGGPGYTF
.	.	TRBV19	TRBJ1-2	TGTGCCAGTAGTATAGGCCAGACTAACTATGGCTACACCTTC	CASSIGQTNYGYTF
TRBD1	.	TRBV2	TRBJ1-2	TGTGCCAGCAGTGCGCCCCAGGGACAGGGGGTCCTCTATGGCTACACCTTC	CASSAPQGQGVLYGYTF
TRBD1	.	TRBV29-1	TRBJ1-2	TGCAGCGTTGTTAAGGGGGCGCCTGGTGGCTACACCTTC	CSVVKGAPGGYTF
.	.	TRBV4-2	TRBJ1-1	TGTGCCAGCAGCCACAGGGGTATGGCTTTCTTT	CASSHRGMAFF
.	.	TRBV4-2	TRBJ2-3	TGTGCCAGCAGCCAAGATAGCGCGACAGATACGCAGTATTTT	CASSQDSATDTQYF